This section outlines one TCR beta chain sequence together with its context. The antigen is not known. This record belongs to a study of shared clonotypes between healthy human individuals. Whole-study findings and limits: Shared clonotypes: about 4.6% naive CD4, around 3.5% naive CD8, about 2.5% memory CD4, under 0.45% memory CD8. The expectation was that sequencing depth would affect clonotype sharing among donors.

Deep was the level used in running the assay. Every subset's genomic DNA went evenly onto several immunoSEQ plates. The method was immunoSEQ multiplex PCR; TCRdb's version includes in-frame clones alone and lacks a portion of them. The sample lists under 2,500,000 clones, 95% occurring once. Germline CDR1 reads GTSNPN; CDR2 reads SVGIG (reference sequence). This CDR3 comprises 14 residues. The V gene lost 5 bases and the J gene lost 6 bases, with 19 bases spanning the gap. The receptor comes from a man aged 18-30 years in good health. Sequenced: naive CD4+ T cells sorted from blood. Subset in this sample: CD45RA+ positively selected. This chain joins TRBV30 and TRBJ1-1; a possible D gene is TRBD1 (5 bases). CDR3 nucleotides: TGTGCCTGGTTTCGGCAGGGTAGATTGGCTGAAGCTTTCTTT. Encoded protein: CAWFRQGRLAEAFF. Full variable domain (remainder filled in from reference TRBV30 and TRBJ1-1): SQTIHQWPATLVQPVGSPLSLECTVEGTSNPNLYWYRQAAGRGLQLLFYSVGIGQISSEVPQNLSASRPQDRQFILSSKKLLLSDSGFYLCAWFRQGRLAEAFFGQGTRLTVV.